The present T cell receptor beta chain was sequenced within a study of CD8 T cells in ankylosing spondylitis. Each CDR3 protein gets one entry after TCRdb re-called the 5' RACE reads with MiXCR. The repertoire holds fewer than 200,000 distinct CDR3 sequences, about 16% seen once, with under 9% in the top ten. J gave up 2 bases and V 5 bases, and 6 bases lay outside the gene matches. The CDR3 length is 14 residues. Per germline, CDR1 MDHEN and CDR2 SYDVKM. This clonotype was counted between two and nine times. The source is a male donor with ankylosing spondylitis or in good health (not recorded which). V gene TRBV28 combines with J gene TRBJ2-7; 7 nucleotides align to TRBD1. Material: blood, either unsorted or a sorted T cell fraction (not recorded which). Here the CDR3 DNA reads TGTGCCAGCAGTCCGTGGGACAGCACCTACGAGCAGTACTTC. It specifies CASSPWDSTYEQYF.